What follows describes a single T cell receptor (beta chain). Antigen unknown. The germline CDR1 and CDR2 sequences are LNHNV and YYDKDF (reference sequence). The CDR3 loop spans 14 amino acids. Trimming pared 0 bases from V and 3 bases from J, leaving 9 bases between. Regarding time point: recipient sample about 28 days before transplant, after cytoreduction. Blood collection times were about day -28 and days 30, 100, 180 posttransplant. The repertoire was sequenced with immunoSEQ multiplex PCR; TCRdb's copy has only in-frame clones and lacks some. The sample lists approximately 19,000 clones, roughly 88% occurring once. This record belongs to a study of T cell clonotyping in hematopoietic cell transplantation. Overall study: Pretransplant recipient samples were taken after cytoreduction. Study results and limitations: Pathologically expanded recipient clonotypes increased progressively from day 30 to day 180 as diversity fell.

The chain employs TRBV15 and TRBJ2-7, with no clear D. This TCR derives from a man aged 50-59 years with acute myeloid leukemia. Some clones in this sample may be carry-over from other donors' samples. The starting material was peripheral blood mononuclear cells, obtained before stem cell transplant. The CDR3 reads CATSRDVAGYEQYF. The CDR3 bases are TGTGCCACCAGCAGAGATGTCGCAGGCTACGAGCAGTACTTC.